This TCR beta chain was documented in a study of cytotoxic CD8 clonotypes in ibrutinib-treated CLL (dated by TCRdb to the early 2020s). Describing the broader study: The cohort had about a dozen relapsed/refractory and around 16 treatment-naive patients; some 17 were IGHV unmutated. Responses were partial in about 25 patients and complete in 2; after median around 68 months follow-up, around 15 stayed in remission and about twelve progressed. The response samples were drawn at a median of roughly twelve months into treatment, with a range of about 6 to 36 months. An average of roughly 250,000 productive templates and 94,082 productive rearrangements was obtained per sample. Longitudinal samples were obtainable from about 30% of the roughly 90 participants in the trial. Cryopreserved peripheral blood mononuclear cells were obtained prior to treatment, at the time of response, and at either disease progression or sustained remission. Patients were still on ibrutinib when every remission and progressive disease sample was collected.

Paper-wide results and their limitations: At ibrutinib response clonality went up, during sustained remission it held steady, and at progression it dropped back toward baseline. Baseline clonality exceeded that of age-matched healthy donors and correlated strongly with circulating CD8+ T-cell counts. Public clonotypes were rare and either shrank or stayed stable during treatment, and the rise in clonality at ibrutinib response reflected expansion of private clonotypes. Sampling times were not matched between sustained-remission and progressing patients, and lymph node repertoires were not studied.

With respect to this clone: The antigen it binds to is not known. Qualities for individual bases were not recorded, and no much larger clone is one base off.

Spanning cysteine to phenylalanine, the CDR3 consists of 16 amino acids. The entry retains the CDR3 DNA only, 48 bases that are in frame from base 1. Trimming takes 4 bases from V and 5 bases from J, and the germline ends sit 18 bases apart. According to the germline V gene, CDR1 reads MRHNA and CDR2 reads SNTAGT. Taken with the paper, the label for time point translates to: about 11 months on ibrutinib. For TCR beta library preparation, roughly 2.1 micrograms of genomic DNA were isolated from cryopreserved PBMCs. High-throughput TCR beta sequencing was performed on longitudinal blood samples from CLL patients receiving ibrutinib monotherapy. The patients took part in an open-label, single-center phase 2 trial of ibrutinib monotherapy. The goal of deep resolution MiSeq sequencing was a depth between 1 in 1 million and 1 in 200,000 T cells, and coverage averaged 10x per clonotype. The immunoSEQ hsTCRB Kit was used to generate TCR beta libraries. Per the original workflow: Data were analyzed with ImmunoSEQ Data Assistant and ImmunoSEQ Analyzer, with V, D and J genes assigned per IMGT definitions. Clonality, which ranges from 0 to 1, was calculated as one minus the normalized Shannon entropy of productive rearrangement frequencies. Only overrepresented clonotypes making up at least 0.05% of the repertoire of each patient were included in the public clonotype analysis. Thirteen age-matched healthy donor repertoires from immuneACCESS were used as controls for clonality. Imported from immuneACCESS, the table was reduced by TCRdb to in-frame sequences with V and J called. These copies leave out some clones; in studies compared against another copy, an unresolved V gene accounts for under half, and the cause of the remainder is not known. V and J calls and clone size are given by that table; D and trimming were obtained from the DNA. This sample comprises about 130,000 clones, around three quarters of them detected only once. The biggest ten clones account for around 13% of the sample.

The material was PBMCs, obtained after 12 months of ibrutinib treatment. This TCR came from a human donor with chronic lymphocytic leukemia. The rearranged segments are TRBV6-4 and TRBJ2-1, with the D call perhaps TRBD1 or TRBD2, each one matching 5 bases. The encoded CDR3 is CASSASLLGVNNEQFF. The nucleotides are TGTGCCAGCAGTGCCTCGTTACTAGGGGTTAACAATGAGCAGTTCTTC.